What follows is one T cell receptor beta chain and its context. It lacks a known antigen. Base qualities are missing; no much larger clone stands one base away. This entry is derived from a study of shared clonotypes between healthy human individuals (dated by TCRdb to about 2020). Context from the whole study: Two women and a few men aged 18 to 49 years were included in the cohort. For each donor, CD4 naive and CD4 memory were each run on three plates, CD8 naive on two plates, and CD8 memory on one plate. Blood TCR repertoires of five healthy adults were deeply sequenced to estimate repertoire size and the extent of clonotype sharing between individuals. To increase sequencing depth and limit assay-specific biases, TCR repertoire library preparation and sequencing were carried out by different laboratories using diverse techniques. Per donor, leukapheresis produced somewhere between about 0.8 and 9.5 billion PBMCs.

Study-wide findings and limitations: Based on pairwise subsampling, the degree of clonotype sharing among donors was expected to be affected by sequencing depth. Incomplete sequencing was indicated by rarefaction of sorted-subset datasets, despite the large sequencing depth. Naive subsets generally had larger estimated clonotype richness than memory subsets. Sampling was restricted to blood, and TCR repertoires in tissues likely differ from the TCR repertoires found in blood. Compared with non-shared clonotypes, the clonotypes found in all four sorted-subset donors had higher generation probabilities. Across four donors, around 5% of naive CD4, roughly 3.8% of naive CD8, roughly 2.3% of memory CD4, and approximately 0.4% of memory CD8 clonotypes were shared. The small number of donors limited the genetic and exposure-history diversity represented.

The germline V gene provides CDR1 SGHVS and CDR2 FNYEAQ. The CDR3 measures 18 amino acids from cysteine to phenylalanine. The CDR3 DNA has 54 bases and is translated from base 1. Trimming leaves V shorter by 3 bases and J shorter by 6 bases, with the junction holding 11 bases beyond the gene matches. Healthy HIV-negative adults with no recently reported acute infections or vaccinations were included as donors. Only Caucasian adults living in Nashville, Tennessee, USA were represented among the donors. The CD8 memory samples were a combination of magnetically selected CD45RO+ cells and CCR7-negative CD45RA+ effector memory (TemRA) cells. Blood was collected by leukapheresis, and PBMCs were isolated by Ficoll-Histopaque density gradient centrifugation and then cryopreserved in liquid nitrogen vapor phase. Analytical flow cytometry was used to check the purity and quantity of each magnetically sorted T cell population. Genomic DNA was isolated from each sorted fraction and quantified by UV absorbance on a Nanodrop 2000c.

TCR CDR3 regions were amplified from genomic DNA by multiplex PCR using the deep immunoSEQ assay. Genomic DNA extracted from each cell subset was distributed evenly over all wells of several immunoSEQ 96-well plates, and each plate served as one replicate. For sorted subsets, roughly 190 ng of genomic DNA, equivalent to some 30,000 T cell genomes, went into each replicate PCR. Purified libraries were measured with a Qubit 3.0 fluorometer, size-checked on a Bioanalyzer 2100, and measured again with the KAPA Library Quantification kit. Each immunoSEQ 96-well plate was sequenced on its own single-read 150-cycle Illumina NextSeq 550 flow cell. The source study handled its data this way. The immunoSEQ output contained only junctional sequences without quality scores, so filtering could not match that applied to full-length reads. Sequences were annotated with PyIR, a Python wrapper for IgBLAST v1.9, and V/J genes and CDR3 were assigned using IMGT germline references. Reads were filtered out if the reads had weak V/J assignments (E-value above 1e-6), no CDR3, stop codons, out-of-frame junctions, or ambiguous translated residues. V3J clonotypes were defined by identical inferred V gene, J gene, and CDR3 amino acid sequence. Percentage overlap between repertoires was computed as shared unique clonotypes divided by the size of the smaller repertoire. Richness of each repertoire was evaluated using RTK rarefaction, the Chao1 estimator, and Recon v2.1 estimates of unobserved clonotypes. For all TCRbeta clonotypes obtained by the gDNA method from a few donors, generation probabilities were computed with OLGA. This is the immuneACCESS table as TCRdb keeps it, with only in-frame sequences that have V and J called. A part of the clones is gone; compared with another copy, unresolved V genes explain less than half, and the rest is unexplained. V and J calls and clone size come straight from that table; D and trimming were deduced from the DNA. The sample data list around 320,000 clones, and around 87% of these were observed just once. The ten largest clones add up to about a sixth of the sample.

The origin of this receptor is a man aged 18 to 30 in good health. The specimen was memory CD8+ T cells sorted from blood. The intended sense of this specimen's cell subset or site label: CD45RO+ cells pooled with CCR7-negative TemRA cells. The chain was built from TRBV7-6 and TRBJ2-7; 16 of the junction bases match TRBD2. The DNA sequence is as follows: TGTGCCAGCAGCTTGACCCCGGGACTAGCGGGAGGGTTGGGCGAGCAGTACTTC. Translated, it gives CASSLTPGLAGGLGEQYF. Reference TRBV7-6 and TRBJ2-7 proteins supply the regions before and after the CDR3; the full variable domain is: GAGVSQSPRYKVTKRGQDVALRCDPISGHVSLYWYRQALGQGPEFLTYFNYEAQQDKSGLPNDRFSAERPEGSISTLTIQRTEQRDSAMYRCASSLTPGLAGGLGEQYFGPGTRLTVT.